This paragraph covers one TCR beta chain sequence. Trimming took off 4 bases at V and 7 bases at J, with 14 bases between the two ends. Germline-derived CDR1 and CDR2 are SEHNR and FQNEAQ (reference sequence). This CDR3 spans 13 amino acids. These data are taken from a study of OX40 agonist ivuxolimab in advanced cancers. Produced via immunoSEQ multiplex PCR; TCRdb's table is partial and in-frame only. This sample carries about 64,000 clones, about 90% of them seen once, and the ten largest clones take approximately 5.2%. The TCR comes from an adult with an advanced solid tumor such as melanoma, head and neck, liver or kidney cancer. Sequenced material: CD4+ or CD8+ T cells sorted from blood, taken in a trial of the OX40 agonist ivuxolimab. V gene TRBV7-9 combines with J gene TRBJ2-7, with a weak D call TRBD2 (5 bases). CDR3 in amino acids: CASSSGGFGEQYF. In nucleotides, the CDR3 is TGTGCCAGCAGCTCCGGCGGGTTCGGGGAGCAGTACTTC.